A selection of T cell receptor beta chains follows, all from one sample in a study of T cell changes during pregnancy in multiple sclerosis. Sequenced by immunoSEQ multiplex PCR; TCRdb stores in-frame clones only, minus some. The table has tens of thousands of clones, around nine tenths seen once; the top ten hold roughly 0.22%. The sample consisted of CD4+ T cells from peripheral blood mononuclear cells, taken before pregnancy. All receptors derive from a female donor with multiple sclerosis, enrolled in a pregnancy study. Each CDR3 is given with its conserved first and last residue. A D gene is named only where the DNA matches it firmly.

CDR3aa: CASSQGTSHEQFF
CDR3nt: TGTGCCAGCAGCCAGGGGACTAGCCATGAGCAGTTCTTC
j_gene: TRBJ2-1
d_gene: TRBD2
v_gene: TRBV7-3

CDR3aa: CASSPPGAREKLFF
CDR3nt: TGCGCCAGCAGCCCCCCAGGGGCTAGGGAAAAACTGTTTTTT
j_gene: TRBJ1-4
d_gene: .
v_gene: TRBV5-1

CDR3aa: CASSLEGQASTGELFF
CDR3nt: TGCGCCAGCAGCTTGGAAGGCCAGGCGAGCACCGGGGAGCTGTTTTTT
j_gene: TRBJ2-2
d_gene: .
v_gene: TRBV5-1

CDR3aa: CASSVVPQGRAGNTIYF
CDR3nt: TGTGCCAGCAGCGTTGTTCCACAGGGAAGGGCTGGAAACACCATATATTTT
j_gene: TRBJ1-3
d_gene: .
v_gene: TRBV9

CDR3aa: CASTLSGGAQGYTF
CDR3nt: TGTGCCAGCACCCTAAGCGGGGGGGCGCAAGGCTACACCTTC
j_gene: TRBJ1-2
d_gene: .
v_gene: TRBV28

CDR3aa: CASSLNTGDTGELFF
CDR3nt: TGTGCCAGCAGCTTAAACACAGGGGACACCGGGGAGCTGTTTTTT
j_gene: TRBJ2-2
d_gene: TRBD1
v_gene: TRBV7-3

CDR3aa: CASSLVGGNEKLFF
CDR3nt: TGTGCCAGCAGCTTAGTAGGCGGGAATGAAAAACTGTTTTTT
j_gene: TRBJ1-4
d_gene: .
v_gene: TRBV7-2

CDR3aa: CAWSTGADQPQHF
CDR3nt: TGTGCCTGGAGTACAGGGGCGGATCAGCCCCAGCATTTT
j_gene: TRBJ1-5
d_gene: TRBD1
v_gene: TRBV30

CDR3aa: CASSGGDNYGYTF
CDR3nt: TGCGCCAGCAGCGGGGGGGATAACTATGGCTACACCTTC
j_gene: TRBJ1-2
d_gene: .
v_gene: TRBV5-1

CDR3aa: CASRPSGGNEQFF
CDR3nt: TGTGCCAGCCGCCCTAGCGGGGGCAATGAGCAGTTCTTC
j_gene: TRBJ2-1
d_gene: TRBD2
v_gene: TRBV6-5

CDR3aa: CASSFPATNEKLFF
CDR3nt: TGTGCCAGCAGTTTTCCCGCAACTAATGAAAAACTGTTTTTT
j_gene: TRBJ1-4
d_gene: .
v_gene: TRBV28

CDR3aa: CASSLGLDQETQYF
CDR3nt: TGCGCCAGCAGCCTGGGACTGGACCAAGAGACCCAGTACTTC
j_gene: TRBJ2-5
d_gene: .
v_gene: TRBV4-1

CDR3aa: CASSVIDLAAQNEQFF
CDR3nt: TGTGCCAGCAGCGTAATAGACCTAGCGGCCCAGAATGAGCAGTTCTTC
j_gene: TRBJ2-1
d_gene: TRBD2
v_gene: TRBV9